The TCR beta chain under discussion was sequenced for a study of Ad26.COV2.S vaccination and SARS-CoV-2 variants. On this clone itself: At the DNA level, this CDR3 is encoded by other sequences in the same sample as well.

Stated treatment: around 19 received Ad26.COV2.S at low or high dose, single or two shots; about 5 received placebo; per-sample allocation not given. Sampling occurred on day 63 after the first vaccine or placebo injection. V was clipped by 3 bases and J by 1 base, with 7 bases between them. CDR1 and CDR2 from the germline V gene are MDHEN and SYDVKM. The CDR3 runs 13 residues. Sequencing was performed with immunoSEQ multiplex PCR; in TCRdb, only in-frame clones are kept and a portion is missing. The sample holds roughly 460,000 clones, about nine tenths seen once. The origin of this receptor is a person aged 18 to 65 who received the Ad26.COV2.S COVID-19 vaccine or a placebo. This chain connects TRBV28 to TRBJ2-7; D ambiguous. The sequenced sample was peripheral blood, obtained in a trial of Ad26.COV2.S vaccine versus placebo. The CDR3 DNA follows: TGTGCCAGCAGTTTGCCAGGATCCTACGAGCAGTACTTC. Translated, it gives CASSLPGSYEQYF.